This TCR beta chain was sequenced during a study of CD8 T cells in Susac syndrome. It was with random hexamers that about 0.45 to 1 ug RNA was reverse transcribed. Amplification of TCR beta CDR3 by immunoSEQ multiplex PCR spanned 54 Vbeta and 13 Jbeta. TCRdb reprocessed the immunoSEQ multiplex PCR reads with MiXCR, giving one entry per CDR3 protein. This table has 210,000 or so distinct CDR3 sequences, around nine tenths appearing once. V was clipped by 2 bases and J by 3 bases, with 10 bases between them. The CDR3 has 14 residues. Blood CD8+ and CD4+ T cells underwent high-throughput TCR beta sequencing.

V usage is TRBV12-3 or TRBV12-4 and J usage is TRBJ1-1; tentative D call: TRBD1 (6 bases). The TCR sequence derives from a human donor with multiple sclerosis. Material for sequencing was CD8+ T cells from PBMCs. The CDR3 here is CASSLWGPDTEAFF. DNA for the CDR3: TGTGCCAGCAGTTTATGGGGGCCTGACACTGAAGCTTTCTTT.